One and the same sample provided the 7 T cell receptor beta chains below, sequenced in a study of CD8 T cells in ankylosing spondylitis. Each CDR3 protein gets one entry after TCRdb re-called the 5' RACE reads with MiXCR. In the table there are 250,000 to 350,000 distinct CDR3 sequences, less than 25% of which are singletons. The sample comprised blood, either unsorted or a sorted T cell fraction (not recorded which). These receptors came from a female donor with ankylosing spondylitis or in good health (not recorded which).

Ten or more counts support this clonotype. This chain joins TRBV29-1 and TRBJ1-2, with 11 bases that match TRBD1. The CDR3 has 13 residues. V lost 1 base, J lost 7 bases, and 2 bases stayed unmatched. CDR1 is SQVTM and CDR2 is ANQGSEA in the germline V gene. CDR3 protein: CSVEAGQGVGYTF. The CDR3 DNA reads TGCAGCGTTGAAGCGGGACAGGGGGTTGGCTACACCTTC.

The J gene is TRBJ2-2, the V gene TRBV27; TRBD1 might be the D (6 bases). V shed 7 bases and J shed 4 bases, with 16 bases lying between them. The CDR3 runs to 15 residues. Germline CDR1 reads MNHEY; CDR2 reads SMNVEV (reference sequence). CDR3 protein: CASNTGPRGTGELFF. CDR3 in DNA: TGTGCCAGCAACACAGGGCCACGGGGCACCGGGGAGCTGTTTTTT.

In its sample, this clonotype was seen many times. V and J are TRBV2 and TRBJ2-7; no clear D gene. This CDR3 spans 14 amino acids. The germline gives CDR1 SNHLY, CDR2 FYNNEI. V lost 3 bases to trimming and J lost 2 bases, with 11 bases between them. DNA for the CDR3: TGTGCCAGCAGTGATAACGAGGATCCCTACGAGCAGTACTTC. Translated: CASSDNEDPYEQYF.

This clonotype was seen only a few times. J is TRBJ2-1 and V is TRBV25-1; D unclear. This CDR3 has 15 residues. V lost 3 bases and J 8 bases, leaving 17 bases between the germline ends. Per the germline V gene, CDR1 is MGHDK and CDR2 is SYGVNS. CDR3: CASSDPSVLWDEQFF. The CDR3 bases are TGTGCCAGCAGTGATCCGAGTGTACTTTGGGATGAGCAGTTCTTC.

Concerning this clonotype: Given a much more abundant clone one base away, this may be a read error. The chain carries TRBV20-1 and TRBJ2-3, with 7 bases fitting TRBD1. Per germline, CDR1 DFQATT and CDR2 SNEGSKA (reference sequence). The CDR3 contains 14 residues. Here the CDR3 reads CSASSEGAEDTKYF. CDR3 sequence (DNA): TGCAGTGCTAGTTCTGAGGGGGCGGAAGATACGAAGTATTTT.

This clonotype was counted at least ten times. The chain employs TRBV4-3 and TRBJ1-4; 7 bases are a match to TRBD1. Germline trimming cut 5 bases from V and 7 bases from J; bases unmatched to any gene: 13. Germline assignment: CDR1 LGHNA and CDR2 YSLEER. CDR3 length: 16 residues. The CDR3 DNA is TGCGCCAGCAGCTTCGGGACAGAGGGAAGGGGTGAAAAACTGTTTTTT. Its protein product is CASSFGTEGRGEKLFF.

This CDR3 is CASSARAGQETQYF. The CDR3 DNA follows: TGTGCCAGCAGCGCGAGGGCAGGCCAAGAGACCCAGTACTTC. V usage is TRBV7-6 and J usage is TRBJ2-5; possibly TRBD2 for D (5 bases). Trimming took 5 bases from V and 1 from J, leaving 11 bases between them. The CDR3 covers 14 residues. Germline-derived CDR1 and CDR2 are SGHVS and FNYEAQ. Complete variable domain (other parts from reference TRBV7-6 and TRBJ2-5): GAGVSQSPRYKVTKRGQDVALRCDPISGHVSLYWYRQALGQGPEFLTYFNYEAQQDKSGLPNDRFSAERPEGSISTLTIQRTEQRDSAMYRCASSARAGQETQYFGPGTRLLVL.